This TCR beta chain was documented in a study of cytomegalovirus exposure and HLA in healthy donors. Germline-derived CDR1 and CDR2 are MNHEY and SMNVEV (reference sequence). The CDR3 runs to 14 residues. Trimming removed 3 bases from V and 4 bases from J, with 11 bases in between. Broader study findings: Cytomegalovirus association was listed for 164 TCR beta chains. 87-base-pair reads could not separate some V segments, including TRBV6-2 and TRBV6-3.

With 60 Vbeta and 13 Jbeta primers, the PCR was carried out. Data came from immunoSEQ multiplex PCR; TCRdb stores just in-frame clones and leaves some out. The top ten clones hold 5% to 8.5% of a sample with some 61,000 clones, roughly 77% of them seen once. This clone was seen once. Its cognate antigen is unknown. This TCR came from a human donor in good health. The material sequenced was PBMCs. This chain connects TRBV27 to TRBJ2-3, with D possibly being TRBD1 (5 bases). CDR3 in DNA: TGTGCCAGCAGTTTTTCAGGGTCCGCAGATACGCAGTATTTT. Translated, it gives CASSFSGSADTQYF.